This is a list of T cell receptor beta chains from one sample in a study of CD8 T cells in ankylosing spondylitis. TCRdb re-called the 5' RACE reads with MiXCR, one entry per CDR3 protein. The table lists under 400,000 distinct CDR3 sequences, around 10% of them singletons. Material: blood, either unsorted or a sorted T cell fraction (not recorded which). These receptors were obtained from a female donor with ankylosing spondylitis or in good health (not recorded which). Each CDR3 is given with its conserved first and last residue. The D gene is left open where the match is weak. For some rows the clone size is stated as once, few or many, or as a class when expanded; others skip it.

d_call: .; v_call: TRBV30; cdr3_length: 11; clone_size: .; j_call: TRBJ2-7; cdr3_nt: TGTGCCTGGAGTGATCAGGGCGAGCAGTACTTC; cdr3_aa: CAWSDQGEQYF
d_call: TRBD1; v_call: TRBV10-3; cdr3_length: 15; clone_size: .; j_call: TRBJ1-5; cdr3_nt: TGTGCCATCAGTGCAACAGGACAGGGTGGGCAGCCCCAGCATTTT; cdr3_aa: CAISATGQGGQPQHF
d_call: .; v_call: TRBV3-1; cdr3_length: 15; clone_size: few; j_call: TRBJ1-4; cdr3_nt: TGTGCCAGCAGCCAAGTGGCGGAGTATAATGAAAAACTGTTTTTT; cdr3_aa: CASSQVAEYNEKLFF
d_call: .; v_call: TRBV10-3; cdr3_length: 17; clone_size: many; j_call: TRBJ1-2; cdr3_nt: TGTGCCATCAGTGAGTCAAACCGGGACGCTAGTCGGGGCGGCTACACCTTC; cdr3_aa: CAISESNRDASRGGYTF
d_call: TRBD2; v_call: TRBV14; cdr3_length: 14; clone_size: .; j_call: TRBJ2-3; cdr3_nt: TGTGCCAGCAGCCCTAGCGGGGTCACAGATACGCAGTATTTT; cdr3_aa: CASSPSGVTDTQYF
d_call: TRBD1; v_call: TRBV12-3/TRBV12-4; cdr3_length: 14; clone_size: many; j_call: TRBJ1-2; cdr3_nt: TGTGCCAGCATACTCGGACAGGGGGACTATGGCTACACCTTC; cdr3_aa: CASILGQGDYGYTF
d_call: TRBD1; v_call: TRBV20-1; cdr3_length: 12; clone_size: .; j_call: TRBJ2-5; cdr3_nt: TGCAGTGCTGGAGACAGGGGAGAGACCCAGTACTTC; cdr3_aa: CSAGDRGETQYF
d_call: .; v_call: TRBV20-1; cdr3_length: 15; clone_size: many; j_call: TRBJ2-1; cdr3_nt: TGCAGTGCTAGAGACGGGCTAGCGCGACACAATGAGCAGTTCTTC; cdr3_aa: CSARDGLARHNEQFF
d_call: TRBD2; v_call: TRBV6-1; cdr3_length: 14; clone_size: many; j_call: TRBJ2-1; cdr3_nt: TGTGCCAGCAGCCCGGGACTAGCGGTTCCTGAGCAGTTCTTC; cdr3_aa: CASSPGLAVPEQFF
d_call: .; v_call: TRBV7-8; cdr3_length: 16; clone_size: .; j_call: TRBJ1-1; cdr3_nt: TGTGCCAGCAGCCCTCCCCTAGTTGGCCCGAACACTGAAGATTTCTTT; cdr3_aa: CASSPPLVGPNTEDFF
d_call: .; v_call: TRBV5-1; cdr3_length: 15; clone_size: many; j_call: TRBJ1-1; cdr3_nt: TGCGCCAGCAGCGAGGGACTTTTCCCGAACACTGAAGCTTTCTTT; cdr3_aa: CASSEGLFPNTEAFF
d_call: .; v_call: TRBV11-2; cdr3_length: 15; clone_size: many; j_call: TRBJ2-1; cdr3_nt: TGTGCCAGCAGCTATACCGACCCTTGGAACAATGAGCAGTTCTTC; cdr3_aa: CASSYTDPWNNEQFF